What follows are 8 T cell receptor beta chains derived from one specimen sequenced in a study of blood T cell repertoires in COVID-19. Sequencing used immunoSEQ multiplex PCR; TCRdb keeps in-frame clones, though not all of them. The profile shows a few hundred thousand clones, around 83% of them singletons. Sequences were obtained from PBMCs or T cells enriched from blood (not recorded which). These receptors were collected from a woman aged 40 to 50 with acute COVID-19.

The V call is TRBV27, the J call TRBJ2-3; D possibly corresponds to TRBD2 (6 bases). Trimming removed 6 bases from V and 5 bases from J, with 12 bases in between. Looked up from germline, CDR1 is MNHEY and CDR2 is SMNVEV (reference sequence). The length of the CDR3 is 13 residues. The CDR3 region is CASSDNGGDTQYF. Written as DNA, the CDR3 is TGTGCCAGCAGCGATAACGGGGGAGATACGCAGTATTTT.

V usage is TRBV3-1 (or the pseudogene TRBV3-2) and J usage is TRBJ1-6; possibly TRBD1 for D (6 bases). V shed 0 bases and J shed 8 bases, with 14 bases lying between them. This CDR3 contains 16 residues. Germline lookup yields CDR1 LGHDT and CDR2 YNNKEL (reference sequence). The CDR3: CASSQDNRVLDSPLHF. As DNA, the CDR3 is TGTGCCAGCAGCCAAGATAACAGGGTGTTGGATTCACCCCTCCACTTT.

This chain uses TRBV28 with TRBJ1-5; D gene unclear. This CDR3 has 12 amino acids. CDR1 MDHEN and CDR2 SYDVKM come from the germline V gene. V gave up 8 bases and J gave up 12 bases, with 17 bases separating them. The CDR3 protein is CASGEDRAIQHF. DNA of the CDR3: TGTGCCAGCGGAGAAGACCGAGCCATCCAGCATTTT.

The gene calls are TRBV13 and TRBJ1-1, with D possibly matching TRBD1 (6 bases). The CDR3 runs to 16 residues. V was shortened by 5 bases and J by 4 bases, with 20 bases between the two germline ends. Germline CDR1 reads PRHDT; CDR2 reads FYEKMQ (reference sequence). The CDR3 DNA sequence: TGTGCCAGCAGCCCCGGGCGGGGGCGCGGAGGCACTGAAGCTTTCTTT. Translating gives CASSPGRGRGGTEAFF.

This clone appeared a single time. The CDR3 bases are TGTGCCAGCTCACACGGGACAGGCACCCGGGAGACCCAGTACTTC. Translating it yields CASSHGTGTRETQYF. The chain employs TRBV18 and TRBJ2-5; TRBD1 matches 8 bases. Trimming took 4 bases from V and 5 from J; bases not matched to a gene: 9. This CDR3 spans 15 amino acids. CDR1 KGHSH and CDR2 LQKENI come from the germline V gene.

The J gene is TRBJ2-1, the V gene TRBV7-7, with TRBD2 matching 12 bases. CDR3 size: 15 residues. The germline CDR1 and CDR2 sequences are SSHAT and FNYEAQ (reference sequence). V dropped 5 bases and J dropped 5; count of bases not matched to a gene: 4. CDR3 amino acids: CASSPGLAGNNEQFF. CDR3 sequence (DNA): TGTGCCAGCAGCCCCGGACTAGCGGGAAACAATGAGCAGTTCTTC. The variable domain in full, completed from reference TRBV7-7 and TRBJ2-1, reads GAGVSQSPRYKVTKRGQDVTLRCDPISSHATLYWYQQALGQGPEFLTYFNYEAQPDKSGLPSDRFSAERPEGSISTLTIQRTEQRDSAMYRCASSPGLAGNNEQFFGPGTRLTVL.

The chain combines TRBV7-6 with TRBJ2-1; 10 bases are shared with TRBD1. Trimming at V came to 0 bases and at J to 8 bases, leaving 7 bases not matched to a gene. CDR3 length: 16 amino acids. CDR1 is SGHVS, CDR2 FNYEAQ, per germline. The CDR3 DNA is TGTGCCAGCAGCTTAGCGTTGGGACAGGGGATTGATGAGCAGTTCTTC. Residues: CASSLALGQGIDEQFF.

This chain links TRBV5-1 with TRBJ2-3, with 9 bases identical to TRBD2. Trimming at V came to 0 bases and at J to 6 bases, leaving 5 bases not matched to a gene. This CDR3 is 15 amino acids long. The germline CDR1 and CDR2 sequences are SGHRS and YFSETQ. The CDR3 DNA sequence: TGCGCCAGCAGCTTGGTTAGCGGGGGAGTCGATACGCAGTATTTT. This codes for CASSLVSGGVDTQYF.